One and the same sample provided the 17 T cell receptor beta chains below, sequenced in a study of shared clonotypes between healthy human individuals. Profiled with immunoSEQ multiplex PCR; TCRdb holds only in-frame clones, not every one. The data contain 2.5 million or so clones, roughly nine tenths of them singletons. The sequenced sample was naive CD4+ T cells sorted from blood. Subset indicated: CD45RA+ positively selected. Receptor source: a man aged 18 to 30 in good health.

The rearrangement uses TRBV28 and TRBJ2-1, with 7 bases matching TRBD1. The trim removed 6 bases at V and 10 bases at J, leaving 9 bases unmatched. This CDR3 is 13 amino acids long. CDR1 and CDR2 (germline): MDHEN, SYDVKM. The CDR3 DNA is TGTGCCAGCAGCCTGACAGGGTCACAGGAGCAGTTCTTC. Residues: CASSLTGSQEQFF.

This clone was detected only once. This chain uses TRBV5-1 with TRBJ2-1, with TRBD2 matching 10 bases. Germline CDR1 SGHRS, CDR2 YFSETQ. The J segment lost 4 bases and the V segment lost 3 bases, leaving 10 bases of the junction unmatched. CDR3 length: 17 residues. DNA of the CDR3: TGCGCCAGCAGCTCACCGCCGGGACTAGCGTATTACAATGAGCAGTTCTTC. Translating it yields CASSSPPGLAYYNEQFF. The variable domain in full, with the rest retrieved from reference TRBV5-1 and TRBJ2-1, is KAGVTQTPRYLIKTRGQQVTLSCSPISGHRSVSWYQQTPGQGLQFLFEYFSETQRNKGNFPGRFSGRQFSNSRSEMNVSTLELGDSALYLCASSSPPGLAYYNEQFFGPGTRLTVL.

This chain joins TRBV7-9 and TRBJ1-2; unclear D gene. Germline V gene lookup returns CDR1 SEHNR and CDR2 FQNEAQ (reference sequence). V lost 0 bases and J lost 0, with 8 bases in between. This CDR3 is 15 amino acids long. The CDR3 coding sequence is TGTGCCAGCAGCTTAGCGGCCAGTTCTAACTATGGCTACACCTTC. Its protein product is CASSLAASSNYGYTF.

V is TRBV28 and J is TRBJ1-4; possible D gene TRBD1, 5 bases. Germline CDR1 reads MDHEN; CDR2 reads SYDVKM. This CDR3 contains 14 residues. The ends were cut back, 6 bases at V and 7 bases at J, with 15 bases in the middle. The CDR3 DNA follows: TGTGCCAGCAGACCCGGGGCGAGGGGTGAAAAACTGTTTTTT. Its protein is CASRPGARGEKLFF.

Concerning this clone: Additional DNA sequences in this sample encode the identical CDR3. V and J are TRBV6-6 and TRBJ2-2, with D hard to call. Per germline, CDR1 MNHNY and CDR2 SVGAGI (reference sequence). This CDR3 contains 13 residues. Trimming cost V 3 bases and J 4 bases, with 6 bases left between them. The CDR3 is CASSYPSTGELFF. In nucleotides, the CDR3 is TGTGCCAGCAGTTATCCGTCCACCGGGGAGCTGTTTTTT.

J is TRBJ2-3 and V is TRBV2; 10 nucleotides line up with TRBD2. After removal of 4 bases from V and 4 bases from J, the junction contained 5 bases not matched to a gene. The CDR3 length is 15 residues. In germline, CDR1 is SNHLY, CDR2 FYNNEI. The CDR3 nucleotides read TGTGCCAGCAGTGGGCTAGCGGGAGCCCCAGATACGCAGTATTTT. Translation gives CASSGLAGAPDTQYF.

This clone has a handful of counts. Other DNA sequences from this sample encode an identical CDR3 as well. V gene TRBV6-5 combines with J gene TRBJ2-7; TRBD1 agrees at 11 bases. From germline, CDR1 is MNHEY and CDR2 SVGAGI. After removal of 2 bases from V and 4 bases from J, the junction contained 1 base not matched to a gene. The CDR3 length is 14 residues. The CDR3: CASSYRDRGYEQYF. Here the CDR3 DNA reads TGTGCCAGCAGTTACAGGGACAGGGGGTACGAGCAGTACTTC.

This clone has only a few counts. J is TRBJ1-5 and V is TRBV9; maybe TRBD1 (6 bases). This CDR3 spans 15 amino acids. Trimming removed 5 bases from V and 0 bases from J, with 12 bases in between. CDR1 and CDR2 (germline): SGDLS, YYNGEE. In nucleotides, the CDR3 is TGTGCCAGCAGTTCAGGGGCTAATAGCAATCAGCCCCAGCATTTT. This gives the protein CASSSGANSNQPQHF.

V is TRBV14 and J is TRBJ1-2; no clear D gene. Germline CDR1 reads SGHDN; CDR2 reads FVKESK. The CDR3 has 16 amino acids. V lost 2 bases and J 8 bases, leaving 21 bases between the germline ends. CDR3 sequence reads: CASSQYIPASGRGYTF. CDR3 DNA: TGTGCCAGCAGCCAATATATACCGGCCTCCGGACGAGGCTACACCTTC.

This rearrangement joins TRBV28 to TRBJ1-5, with D perhaps matching TRBD1 (5 bases). Trimming left V 7 bases short and J 0 bases short, with 7 bases between. Germline values: CDR1 MDHEN, CDR2 SYDVKM. The CDR3 has 13 amino acids. CDR3: CASIGGSNQPQHF. For the CDR3, the DNA is TGTGCCAGCATTGGGGGTAGCAATCAGCCCCAGCATTTT.

This clone has more than one count but fewer than ten. The chain combines TRBV5-1 with TRBJ1-4; D call uncertain. V dropped 1 base and J dropped 0 bases, with 7 bases sitting between them. This CDR3 has 15 residues. Per the germline V gene, CDR1 is SGHRS and CDR2 is YFSETQ. CDR3 coding DNA: TGCGCCAGCAGCTTGTCGGAAGCAACTAATGAAAAACTGTTTTTT. It yields the protein CASSLSEATNEKLFF.

CDR3 sequence: CASAKGDANQPQHF. For the CDR3, the DNA is TGTGCCAGCGCGAAAGGGGACGCTAATCAGCCCCAGCATTTT. This chain connects TRBV9 to TRBJ1-5; TRBD1 is a possible D gene (5 bases). Germline V gives CDR1 SGDLS, CDR2 YYNGEE. V was trimmed by 7 bases and J by 4 bases, leaving 15 bases between them. This CDR3 is 14 amino acids long.

V is TRBV11-2 and J is TRBJ2-5; 11 nucleotides match TRBD2. The CDR3 is 15 amino acids. Germline V CDR1 and CDR2: SGHAT, FQNNGV. V was clipped by 0 bases and J by 3 bases; unmatched bases: 0. This CDR3 reads CASSLELAGEETQYF. Here the CDR3 DNA reads TGTGCCAGCAGCTTAGAACTAGCGGGAGAAGAGACCCAGTACTTC.

The rearrangement joins TRBV5-1 to TRBJ2-7; TRBD1 aligns across 7 bases. This CDR3 has 15 amino acids. The germline V gene has CDR1 SGHRS and CDR2 YFSETQ. V dropped 3 bases and J dropped 2; count of bases not matched to a gene: 8. The CDR3 DNA reads as TGCGCCAGCAGCTACTCCGGGACAGAGACCTACGAGCAGTACTTC. Amino acid sequence: CASSYSGTETYEQYF. Together with reference TRBV5-1 and TRBJ2-7, the CDR3 gives the full variable domain: KAGVTQTPRYLIKTRGQQVTLSCSPISGHRSVSWYQQTPGQGLQFLFEYFSETQRNKGNFPGRFSGRQFSNSRSEMNVSTLELGDSALYLCASSYSGTETYEQYFGPGTRLTVT.

The chain has TRBV27 and TRBJ1-1; D unclear. This CDR3 is built from 14 residues. Germline V gene data show CDR1 as MNHEY and CDR2 as SMNVEV (reference sequence). Trimming left V 4 bases short and J 2 bases short, with 11 bases between. The CDR3, as DNA: TGTGCCAGCAGTTACCGACGGGTAAACACTGAAGCTTTCTTT. As protein: CASSYRRVNTEAFF.

The V and J genes are TRBV11-2 and TRBJ2-1; 10 bases agree with TRBD2. This CDR3 has 20 amino acids. The trim removed 0 bases at V and 0 bases at J, leaving 11 bases unmatched. Germline assignment: CDR1 SGHAT and CDR2 FQNNGV. The CDR3 DNA reads TGTGCCAGCAGCTTAGACTGGGCTAGCGGGGGATTTTTCTCCTACAATGAGCAGTTCTTC. Its protein is CASSLDWASGGFFSYNEQFF.

The chain combines TRBV4-3 with TRBJ1-2; 7 positions match TRBD1. There are 17 residues in the CDR3. The V segment lost 4 bases and the J segment 7 bases; nucleotides outside the gene matches: 18. Germline-derived CDR1 and CDR2 are LGHNA and YSLEER. CDR3 sequence: CASSRERQGYSFGGYTF. CDR3 in DNA: TGCGCCAGCAGCCGGGAGAGACAGGGCTATAGCTTCGGTGGCTACACCTTC.